A selection of T cell receptor beta chains follows, all from one sample in a study of OX40 agonist ivuxolimab in advanced cancers. Profiled with immunoSEQ multiplex PCR; TCRdb holds only in-frame clones, not every one. In the table there are tens of thousands of clones, 90% to 95% of which are singletons. Sequencing used CD4+ or CD8+ T cells sorted from blood, obtained in a trial of the OX40 agonist ivuxolimab. Every receptor here comes from an adult with an advanced solid tumor such as melanoma, head and neck, liver or kidney cancer. CDR3s include the opening cysteine and the closing phenylalanine or tryptophan. D genes are given only for firm matches. Size is stated for part of the rows, as once, few or many counts, or as a class when the clone is expanded.

V: TRBV7-2; J: TRBJ1-2; D: TRBD1; length: 15; size: NA; DNA: TGTGCCAGCAGCCACGACAGGGAAGACCCCTATGGCTACACCTTC; CDR3: CASSHDREDPYGYTF
V: TRBV4-3; J: TRBJ2-7; D: NA; length: 13; size: once; DNA: TGCGCCAGCAGCCAACAGACTAGATACGAGCAGTACTTC; CDR3: CASSQQTRYEQYF
V: TRBV4-3; J: TRBJ1-2; D: NA; length: 17; size: NA; DNA: TGCGCCAGCAGCCAAGATCGCCGGCAGGGCGGCGGTGATGGCTACACCTTC; CDR3: CASSQDRRQGGGDGYTF
V: TRBV5-6; J: TRBJ2-7; D: NA; length: 14; size: NA; DNA: TGTGCCAGCAGCCCGGGGTTGGGCAATTACGAGCAGTACTTC; CDR3: CASSPGLGNYEQYF
V: TRBV10-3; J: TRBJ2-2; D: NA; length: 11; size: NA; DNA: TGTGCCATCAGGGGTTCCGGGGAGCTGTTTTTT; CDR3: CAIRGSGELFF
V: TRBV7-6; J: TRBJ1-2; D: NA; length: 15; size: NA; DNA: TGTGCCAGCAGCCCTTCTGGCGGCTCTAACTATGGCTACACCTTC; CDR3: CASSPSGGSNYGYTF
V: TRBV30; J: TRBJ2-3; D: TRBD2; length: 14; size: NA; DNA: TGTGCCTGGAGACTAGCGGGGAACACAGATACGCAGTATTTT; CDR3: CAWRLAGNTDTQYF
V: TRBV5-6; J: TRBJ2-7; D: NA; length: 15; size: NA; DNA: TGTGCCAGCAGCTTGGGGTGGGAGTACTCCTACGAGCAGTACTTC; CDR3: CASSLGWEYSYEQYF
V: TRBV4-1; J: TRBJ2-1; D: TRBD2; length: 16; size: NA; DNA: TGCGCCAGCAGCCAAGTGGATAGCGGGTACTACAATGAGCAGTTCTTC; CDR3: CASSQVDSGYYNEQFF
V: TRBV27; J: TRBJ1-2; D: NA; length: 13; size: once; DNA: TGTGCCAGCAGCTCCGGACCTAACTATGGCTACACCTTC; CDR3: CASSSGPNYGYTF
V: TRBV30; J: TRBJ1-1; D: NA; length: 13; size: NA; DNA: TGTGCCTGGGGAATAACAGGAGGAGTTGAAGCTTTCTTT; CDR3: CAWGITGGVEAFF
V: TRBV7-9; J: TRBJ2-7; D: NA; length: 12; size: NA; DNA: TGTGCCAGCAGCCCTGCGGGGGCCGAGCAGTACTTC; CDR3: CASSPAGAEQYF
V: TRBV6-5; J: TRBJ2-3; D: NA; length: 15; size: NA; DNA: TGTGCCAGCAGTTATAAGGCTAGCGGCACAGATACGCAGTATTTT; CDR3: CASSYKASGTDTQYF
V: TRBV6-6; J: TRBJ2-7; D: NA; length: 14; size: NA; DNA: TGTGCCAGCAGTTGGGCGGAAAGCTCCTACGAGCAGTACTTC; CDR3: CASSWAESSYEQYF